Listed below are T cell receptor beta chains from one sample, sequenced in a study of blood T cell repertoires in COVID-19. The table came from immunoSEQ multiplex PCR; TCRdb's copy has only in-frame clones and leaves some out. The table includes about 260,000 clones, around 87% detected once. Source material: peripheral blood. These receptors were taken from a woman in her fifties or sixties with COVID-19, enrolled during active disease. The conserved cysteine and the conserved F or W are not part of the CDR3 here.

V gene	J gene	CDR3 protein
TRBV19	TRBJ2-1	ASSPQGPTYNEQF
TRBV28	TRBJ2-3	ASSFLLSYQREWDTDTQY
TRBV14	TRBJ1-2	ASSQDGWQGADFGYT
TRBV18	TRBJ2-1	ASSFRQDNEQF
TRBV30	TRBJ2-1	AWRNLAGSFNEQF
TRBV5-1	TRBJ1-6	ASSADGNSPLH
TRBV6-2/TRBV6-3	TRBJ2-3	ASSYGLAGAVVADTQY
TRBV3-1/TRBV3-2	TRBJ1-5	ASSQDVQLGRPQH
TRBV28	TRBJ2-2	ASSFLLAGYTGELF
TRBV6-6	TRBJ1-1	ASREQGVSEAF
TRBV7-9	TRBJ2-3	ASSLVAASTDTQY
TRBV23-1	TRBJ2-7	ASSQLPLAGVRYEQY
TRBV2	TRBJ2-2	ASSPAREAPLI
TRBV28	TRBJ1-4	ASSRGTNEKLF
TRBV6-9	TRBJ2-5	ASSREGVETQY
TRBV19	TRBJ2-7	ASSPGLAGLYEQY
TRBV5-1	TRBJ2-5	ASSLGLQETQY